Presented here are 21 T cell receptor beta chains from one specimen sequenced in a study of cytomegalovirus exposure and HLA in healthy donors. PCR involved 60 Vbeta and 13 Jbeta primers. The data were produced by immunoSEQ multiplex PCR, yet TCRdb's version contains in-frame clones alone and is incomplete. The repertoire holds approximately 190,000 clones, with 75% to 85% as singletons. Specimen: PBMCs. The receptors derive from a woman aged 30 to 39 in good health and CMV-seropositive.

This clone was recorded once. The genes are TRBV19 and TRBJ2-3; the match to TRBD2 covers 8 bases. Germline values: CDR1 LNHDA, CDR2 SQIVND (reference sequence). The ends lost 7 bases at V and 0 bases at J; junction bases unmatched: 3. The CDR3 is 14 residues long. CDR3 coding DNA: TGTGCCAGTAAGACTAGCGTGAGCACAGATACGCAGTATTTT. Translating gives CASKTSVSTDTQYF.

This chain links TRBV2 with TRBJ1-2; 11 nucleotides agree with TRBD1. The ends lost 6 bases at V and 6 bases at J; junction bases unmatched: 6. The germline gives CDR1 SNHLY, CDR2 FYNNEI. The length of the CDR3 is 14 residues. Written as DNA, the CDR3 is TGTGCCAGCAGGGGGACAGGGGGGGATCATGGCTACACCTTC. Translated: CASRGTGGDHGYTF.

The rearrangement joins TRBV28 to TRBJ1-5, with 9 nucleotides matching TRBD1. The V segment lost 5 bases and the J segment 2 bases; nucleotides outside the gene matches: 4. The V gene's germline CDR1 is MDHEN and CDR2 SYDVKM. There are 15 residues in the CDR3. The CDR3 loop reads CASSQTGGGNQPQHF. DNA for the CDR3: TGTGCCAGCAGTCAAACAGGGGGCGGCAATCAGCCCCAGCATTTT. The entire variable domain, with the rest obtained from reference TRBV28 and TRBJ1-5, is as follows: DVKVTQSSRYLVKRTGEKVFLECVQDMDHENMFWYRQDPGLGLRLIYFSYDVKMKEKGDIPEGYSVSREKKERFSLILESASTNQTSMYLCASSQTGGGNQPQHFGDGTRLSIL.

This clone was seen a handful of times. CDR3 sequence (DNA): TGTGCCAGCAGGGGGCAATATGGTGAAGCTTTCTTT. Translated: CASRGQYGEAFF. The chain employs TRBV9 and TRBJ1-1; D is possibly TRBD1 (5 bases). CDR1 and CDR2 from the germline V gene are SGDLS and YYNGEE. The ends were cut back, 5 bases at V and 7 bases at J, with 12 bases in the middle. This CDR3 is 12 amino acids long.

This chain links TRBV5-4 with TRBJ2-7; TRBD1 might be the D (5 bases). V was cut by 5 bases and J by 5 bases, with 14 bases left in between. CDR3 length: 13 amino acids. Per germline, CDR1 SGHNT and CDR2 YYREEE (reference sequence). CDR3 in DNA: TGTGCCAGCAGACCGTATGACAGCAACGAGCAGTACTTC. It translates to CASRPYDSNEQYF.

The chain carries TRBV28 and TRBJ1-6; possibly TRBD1 for D (5 bases). The germline V gene encodes CDR1 MDHEN and CDR2 SYDVKM. The CDR3 is 16 amino acids. V lost 6 bases to trimming and J lost 0 bases, with 12 bases between them. CDR3 in DNA: TGTGCCAGCAGCTCAGGGCTAAGCTCCTATAATTCACCCCTCCACTTT. This translates into CASSSGLSSYNSPLHF.

This clone was counted only a few times. This chain uses TRBV11-3 with TRBJ1-1; D unclear. Trimming left V 5 bases short and J 1 base short, with 14 bases between. The CDR3 runs to 15 residues. Germline V CDR1 and CDR2: SGHNT, YENEEA. The CDR3 DNA reads as TGTGCCAGCAGCCCCCTTACCGGGGAGAACACTGAAGCTTTCTTT. Translated: CASSPLTGENTEAFF.

This sequence joins TRBV30 and TRBJ1-1, with 7 nucleotides matching TRBD1. Trimming took 0 bases from V and 4 from J; bases not matched to a gene: 8. The CDR3 extends over 15 amino acids. Germline V gene sequence: CDR1 GTSNPN, CDR2 SVGIG (reference sequence). CDR3 region: CAWSVLGDSGTEAFF. The CDR3 DNA follows: TGTGCCTGGAGTGTCCTTGGGGACAGTGGCACTGAAGCTTTCTTT.

The V gene is TRBV7-9, the J gene TRBJ1-3, with 9 bases that match TRBD1. Germline trimming cut 5 bases from V and 4 bases from J; bases unmatched to any gene: 6. CDR1 and CDR2 from the germline V gene are SEHNR and FQNEAQ (reference sequence). The CDR3 runs to 15 residues. Here the CDR3 DNA reads TGTGCCAGCAGCCCAACAGGGGGCAACGGAAACACCATATATTTT. Its translation is CASSPTGGNGNTIYF. Using reference TRBV7-9 and TRBJ1-3 for the parts outside the CDR3, the full variable domain is DTGVSQNPRHKITKRGQNVTFRCDPISEHNRLYWYRQTLGQGPEFLTYFQNEAQLEKSRLLSDRFSAERPKGSFSTLEIQRTEQGDSAMYLCASSPTGGNGNTIYFGEGSWLTVV.

This chain uses TRBV5-4 with TRBJ1-4, with a weak D call TRBD1 (6 bases). CDR1 and CDR2 from the germline V gene are SGHNT and YYREEE (reference sequence). CDR3 length equals 14 residues. V was trimmed by 2 bases and J by 5 bases, leaving 10 bases between them. The CDR3 sequence: CASSLRGGNEKLFF. Here the CDR3 DNA reads TGTGCCAGCAGCTTAAGGGGGGGAAATGAAAAACTGTTTTTT.

The gene calls are TRBV9 and TRBJ2-1, with 8 nucleotides matching TRBD2. The CDR3 consists of 15 residues. From germline, CDR1 is SGDLS and CDR2 YYNGEE. V lost 0 bases and J lost 7; bases outside the gene matches: 6. The CDR3 DNA sequence: TGTGCCAGCAGCGTAGAGCGGGAGTTATGTAATGAGCAGTTCTTC. Translation: CASSVERELCNEQFF.

The genes are TRBV10-3 and TRBJ1-5, with D perhaps matching TRBD1 (5 bases). Germline V gene data show CDR1 as ENHRY and CDR2 as SYGVKD. Trimming cost V 4 bases and J 8 bases, with 9 bases left between them. This CDR3 is built from 12 residues. Here the CDR3 DNA reads TGTGCCATCAGTGGAATACAGGAGCCCCAGCATTTT. Translating it yields CAISGIQEPQHF.

The chain recombines TRBV6-6 with TRBJ1-5; 7 bases are a match to TRBD1. Germline trimming cut 6 bases from V and 2 bases from J; bases unmatched to any gene: 7. In germline, CDR1 is MNHNY, CDR2 SVGAGI (reference sequence). This CDR3 has 15 amino acids. CDR3 sequence: CASSQTGAGNQPQHF. Written as DNA, the CDR3 is TGTGCCAGCAGCCAAACAGGGGCTGGCAATCAGCCCCAGCATTTT.

The gene calls are TRBV30 and TRBJ1-1; 9 bases align to TRBD1. The CDR3 spans 14 residues. The germline gives CDR1 GTSNPN, CDR2 SVGIG (reference sequence). V lost 2 bases and J lost 12; bases outside the gene matches: 13. The CDR3 loop is CAWSFFGGQGGTFF. The DNA for the CDR3 is TGTGCCTGGAGTTTCTTCGGGGGACAGGGAGGAACTTTCTTT.

The chain carries TRBV2 and TRBJ2-3, with 8 nucleotides matching TRBD2. Germline assignment: CDR1 SNHLY and CDR2 FYNNEI. This CDR3 contains 15 residues. The J segment lost 4 bases and the V segment lost 1 base, leaving 4 bases of the junction unmatched. Here the CDR3 reads CASSEGLAHSDTQYF. DNA of the CDR3: TGTGCCAGCAGTGAAGGACTAGCGCATTCAGATACGCAGTATTTT.

The rearrangement links TRBV6-1 to TRBJ2-5; no firm D call. Between the trimmed V and J ends, which lost 2 bases and 4 bases, there was a span of 8 bases. CDR3 length: 13 amino acids. The germline V gene has CDR1 MNHNS and CDR2 SASEGT. The CDR3 DNA reads TGTGCCAGCAGTGAAATCGAGAGAGAGACCCAGTACTTC. This codes for CASSEIERETQYF.

CDR3 region: CASSRARTGSGYTF. The CDR3, as DNA: TGCGCCAGCAGCCGAGCTCGGACAGGGTCCGGCTACACCTTC. The rearrangement links TRBV4-3 to TRBJ1-2, with 8 positions matching TRBD1. The CDR3 extends over 14 amino acids. V dropped 4 bases and J dropped 8; count of bases not matched to a gene: 9. Germline CDR1 is LGHNA and CDR2 is YSLEER.

The gene calls are TRBV7-2 and TRBJ2-2, with D possibly being TRBD1 (6 bases). The CDR3 consists of 14 residues. Germline lookup yields CDR1 SGHTA and CDR2 FQGNSA. Trimming removed 6 bases at V and 1 base at J, with 9 bases between. The CDR3 DNA reads TGTGCCAGCAGACTACAGGGGAACACCGGGGAGCTGTTTTTT. Translation: CASRLQGNTGELFF.

This clone was counted only a few times. The chain carries TRBV4-3 and TRBJ2-3; D possibly corresponds to TRBD2 (6 bases). Germline loops: CDR1 LGHNA, CDR2 YSLEER. The CDR3 totals 17 residues. With 2 bases removed from V and 2 bases from J, the gap between germline ends came to 17 bases. The CDR3 DNA sequence: TGCGCCAGCAGCCAACACCACAAGGAGGGGTACACAGATACGCAGTATTTT. Protein product: CASSQHHKEGYTDTQYF.

This clone was counted once. The gene calls are TRBV6-5 and TRBJ2-1; D might be TRBD1 (6 bases). This CDR3 spans 16 amino acids. V lost 4 bases to trimming and J lost 4 bases, with 17 bases between them. From germline, CDR1 is MNHEY and CDR2 SVGAGI. As DNA, the CDR3 is TGTGCCAGCAGTTCCGAAGGGGGTTTCACGTACAATGAGCAGTTCTTC. It encodes CASSSEGGFTYNEQFF.

The J gene is TRBJ2-7, the V gene TRBV28; no reliable D call. Germline V lookup: CDR1 MDHEN, CDR2 SYDVKM. This CDR3 is built from 15 residues. Between the trimmed V and J ends, which lost 6 bases and 3 bases, there was a span of 18 bases. The chain's CDR3 is CASRANQVVDYEQYF. The CDR3 DNA follows: TGTGCCAGCAGGGCTAACCAGGTTGTCGACTACGAGCAGTACTTC. The complete variable domain, with remaining parts taken from reference TRBV28 and TRBJ2-7, reads DVKVTQSSRYLVKRTGEKVFLECVQDMDHENMFWYRQDPGLGLRLIYFSYDVKMKEKGDIPEGYSVSREKKERFSLILESASTNQTSMYLCASRANQVVDYEQYFGPGTRLTVT.